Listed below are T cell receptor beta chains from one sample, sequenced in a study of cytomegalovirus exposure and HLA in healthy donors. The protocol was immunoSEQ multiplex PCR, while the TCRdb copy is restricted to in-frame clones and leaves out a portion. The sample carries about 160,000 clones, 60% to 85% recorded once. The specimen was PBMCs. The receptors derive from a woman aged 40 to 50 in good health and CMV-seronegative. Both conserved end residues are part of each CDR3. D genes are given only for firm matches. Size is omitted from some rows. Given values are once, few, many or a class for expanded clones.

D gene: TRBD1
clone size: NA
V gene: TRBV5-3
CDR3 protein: CGEGQGSSGANVLTF

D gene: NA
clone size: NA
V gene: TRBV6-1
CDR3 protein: CASSDTTRGETQYF

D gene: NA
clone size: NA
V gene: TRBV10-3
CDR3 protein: CAIRPRRGQQRGNTEAFF

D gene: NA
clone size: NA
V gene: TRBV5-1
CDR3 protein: CASSFGQYQETQYF

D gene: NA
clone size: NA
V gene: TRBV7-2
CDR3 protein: CASSLQVGPSLETQYF

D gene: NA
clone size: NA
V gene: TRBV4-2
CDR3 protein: CASRLTDDYYGYTF

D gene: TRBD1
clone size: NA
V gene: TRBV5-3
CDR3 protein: CARSTPGDRGQKKTNTEAFF

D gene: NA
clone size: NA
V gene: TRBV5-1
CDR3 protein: CASSPGGDWSTDTQYF

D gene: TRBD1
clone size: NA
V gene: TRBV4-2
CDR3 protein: CASSQGRTGFEKLFF

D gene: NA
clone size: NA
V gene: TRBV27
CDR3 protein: CASSLNMRNTEAFF

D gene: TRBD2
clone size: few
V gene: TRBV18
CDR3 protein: CASSGTSGGVYNEQFF

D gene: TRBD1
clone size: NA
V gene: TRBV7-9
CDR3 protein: CASSLWTGAETQYF

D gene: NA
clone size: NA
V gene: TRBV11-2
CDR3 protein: CASSLDGRGYTF

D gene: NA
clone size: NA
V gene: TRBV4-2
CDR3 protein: CASSQVQGGKNIQYF

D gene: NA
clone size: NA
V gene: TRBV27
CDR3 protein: CASKRMGGTEAFF